This T cell receptor (beta chain) comes out of a study of regulatory T cells in long-lasting Graves disease. For this clonotype: Its antigen is still unknown.

Trimming at V came to 6 bases and at J to 6 bases, leaving 8 bases not matched to a gene. The CDR3 runs to 12 residues. Germline CDR1 DFQATT, CDR2 SNEGSKA (reference sequence). Arm-PCR with iRepertoire HTBI primers amplified the CDR3 regions for these TCR beta libraries. From the multiplex PCR reads, TCRdb called clonotypes with MiXCR, one entry per CDR3 protein. In the table there are about 470,000 distinct CDR3 sequences, 15% to 20% of which are singletons. General study findings and limits: Gene preferences differed: TRBV28, TRBJ1-2, TRBJ2-5 in persistent cases.

Documented time point: newly diagnosed GD, antithyroid drugs for less than 3 months. Construction of the TCR library relied on RNA isolated from PBMCs. By American Thyroid Association guidelines, Graves' disease was diagnosed in the cohort. These same records also appear under a second study, on T cells in Graves' hyperthyroidism and ophthalmopathy. From that second work: The TCR CDR3 was amplified in a first-round RT-PCR using the HTBI primer set.

The TCR was taken from a man in his forties or fifties with Graves disease. The chain uses TRBV20-1 and TRBJ2-7; 7 bases match TRBD1. This sample comprised peripheral blood mononuclear cells (PBMCs), obtained at new diagnosis, from a patient treated with antithyroid drugs. The CDR3 DNA is TGCAGTGCGCCGGGACAGAATCCCGAGCAGTACTTC. It yields the protein CSAPGQNPEQYF.